This TCR beta chain is from a study of technical replicates of blood from a handful of donors (dated 2017 in TCRdb). The germline V gene encodes CDR1 SGHDN and CDR2 FVKESK. The CDR3, from cysteine to phenylalanine, totals 14 residues. This entry keeps only the CDR3 DNA: 42 bases, framed from base 1. V drops 1 base and J drops 6 bases, leaving 13 bases in between. About this clone: Its antigen is not yet known. Qualities for individual bases were not recorded, and no much larger clone is one base off.

Library generation was performed with the immunoSEQ multiplex PCR assay. TCRdb stores this immuneACCESS table with in-frame sequences only. Part of the clones is absent; in the studies checked, under half of the shortfall reflects unresolved V genes, and no reason is known for the rest. The sample contains approximately 89,000 clones, about 94% of them found a single time. The top ten clones comprise about 0.25% of the sample. The sequencing input was T cells isolated from PBMCs. The rearranged segments are TRBV14 and TRBJ2-7; the D segment could be TRBD1, given 5 matching bases. This TCR was recovered from a human donor in good health. The CDR3 is CASSQGQYYSEQYF. Here is the DNA: TGTGCCAGCAGCCAAGGACAGTATTATTCCGAGCAGTACTTC.